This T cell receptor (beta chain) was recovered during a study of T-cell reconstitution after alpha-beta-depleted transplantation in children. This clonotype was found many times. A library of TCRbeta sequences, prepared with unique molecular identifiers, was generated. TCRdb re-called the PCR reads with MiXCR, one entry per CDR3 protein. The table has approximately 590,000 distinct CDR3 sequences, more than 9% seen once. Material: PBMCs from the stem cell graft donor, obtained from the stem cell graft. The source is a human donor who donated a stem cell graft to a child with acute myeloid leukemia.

The CDR3 loop is CASSQLRESEQYF. The DNA of the CDR3 is TGTGCCAGCAGCCAATTGCGGGAGAGCGAGCAGTACTTC. The V call is TRBV14, the J call TRBJ2-7; TRBD2 agrees at 7 bases. This CDR3 is 13 amino acids long. Looked up from germline, CDR1 is SGHDN and CDR2 is FVKESK. Trimming removed 2 bases from V and 6 bases from J; junction bases left unmatched: 4. Looking up the rest from reference TRBV14 and TRBJ2-7 gives the full variable domain: EAGVTQFPSHSVIEKGQTVTLRCDPISGHDNLYWYRRVMGKEIKFLLHFVKESKQDESGMPNNRFLAERTGGTYSTLKVQPAELEDSGVYFCASSQLRESEQYFGPGTRLTVT.